This passage covers 5 T cell receptor beta chains from one sample sequenced in a study of T-cell memory formation after mild COVID-19. Each CDR3 protein gets one entry after TCRdb re-called the 5' RACE reads with MiXCR. The sample lists hundreds of thousands of distinct CDR3 sequences, less than 20% seen once, with more than 2% in the top ten. Sequencing was performed on PBMCs or a T cell subset sorted from them (not recorded which). The receptors come from an adult woman who had mild COVID-19 (a few samples of this study predate the infection). Cell type and time point are not known.

V and J are TRBV18 and TRBJ1-1; no firm D call. This CDR3 is built from 14 residues. V gave up 6 bases and J gave up 1 base, with 12 bases separating them. Germline V lookup: CDR1 KGHSH, CDR2 LQKENI. As DNA, the CDR3 is TGTGCCAGCTCGCCCTCTATTGGGAACACTGAAGCTTTCTTT. Amino acids: CASSPSIGNTEAFF.

V usage is TRBV12-3 or TRBV12-4 and J usage is TRBJ2-7; D call uncertain. V was pared by 3 bases and J by 6 bases, with 9 bases between. There are 12 residues in the CDR3. CDR3 in amino acids: CASSFGSGEQYF. In DNA form, the CDR3 reads TGTGCCAGCAGTTTCGGGTCGGGCGAGCAGTACTTC.

The CDR3 here is CASSSTGNPNTGELFF. CDR3 bases: TGCGCCAGCAGCTCTACAGGGAATCCGAACACCGGGGAGCTGTTTTTT. The chain employs TRBV5-1 and TRBJ2-2; possible D gene TRBD1, 6 bases. This CDR3 has 16 amino acids. Germline assignment: CDR1 SGHRS and CDR2 YFSETQ. Trimming removed 3 bases at V and 0 bases at J, with 12 bases between.

This clonotype has just a few counts. The chain joins TRBV5-1 to TRBJ2-3, with TRBD2 as a possible D gene (5 bases). The germline gives CDR1 SGHRS, CDR2 YFSETQ. The CDR3 sequence is 14 residues long. V lost 2 bases, J lost 2 bases, and 9 bases lay in between. The CDR3 loop is CASSFGEYTDTQYF. The DNA for the CDR3 is TGCGCCAGCAGCTTTGGGGAGTACACAGATACGCAGTATTTT.

The chain is built from TRBV5-8 and TRBJ2-1, with TRBD2 matching 11 bases. CDR3 length equals 18 residues. After removal of 5 bases from V and 10 bases from J, the junction contained 20 bases not matched to a gene. Germline V lookup: CDR1 SGHTS, CDR2 YDEGEE. The CDR3 nucleotides read TGTGCCAGCAGGTTAGGACTAGCGGGTTCCCCGGTGGGTCCAGAGCAGTTCTTC. Translated: CASRLGLAGSPVGPEQFF. The variable domain in full, with the rest retrieved from reference TRBV5-8 and TRBJ2-1, is EAGVTQSPTHLIKTRGQQATLRCSPISGHTSVYWYQQALGLGLQFLLWYDEGEERNRGNFPPRFSGRQFPNYSSELNVNALELEDSALYLCASRLGLAGSPVGPEQFFGPGTRLTVL.